The clone carrying this T cell receptor (beta chain) was detected many times. Unique molecular identifiers were incorporated during preparation of the TCRbeta library. TCRdb recomputed calls from the PCR reads with MiXCR, one row per CDR3 protein. This sample has some 640,000 distinct CDR3 sequences; approximately 16% occur once, and the top ten carry 1.1%. The V end lost 5 bases, the J end lost 7 bases, and 14 bases lay between the germline ends. This CDR3 contains 13 residues. Germline V gene lookup returns CDR1 SEHNR and CDR2 FQNEAQ (reference sequence). These data belong to a study of T-cell reconstitution after alpha-beta-depleted transplantation in children.

The V gene is TRBV7-9, the J gene TRBJ1-2, with unresolved D. The sequencing used PBMCs from the stem cell graft donor, collected from the stem cell graft. This clonotype was obtained from a human donor who donated a stem cell graft to a child with acute myeloid leukemia. This CDR3 is CASSGTVSGGYTF. The CDR3 region has the DNA TGTGCCAGCAGCGGAACAGTGTCGGGTGGCTACACCTTC.